Below are 20 T cell receptor beta chains sequenced from a single sample in a study of spatial heterogeneity in lung cancer. These receptors lack a known antigen. TCRdb passed the 5' RACE reads through MiXCR, listing each CDR3 protein once. This table holds some 5,900 distinct CDR3 sequences, roughly 7.1% found once. This sample's time point: sample taken at primary tumor resection. Study results and caveats: The number of expanded tumor alpha and beta chains correlated with mutation number.

This specimen consisted of lung tumor tissue, obtained at surgery. The receptors were gathered from a female donor with early-stage non-small cell lung cancer.

By share, this clonotype ranks as medium-sized. This beta chain is off target for a library built for alpha chains, so its abundance means little. The rearrangement uses TRBV30 and TRBJ2-3, with unresolved D. The V and J ends lost 1 base and 2 bases respectively, with 4 bases between them. The CDR3 contains 12 residues. Per germline, CDR1 GTSNPN and CDR2 SVGIG (reference sequence). The CDR3 DNA sequence: TGTGCCTGGAGTGCTAACACAGATACGCAGTATTTT. This gives the protein CAWSANTDTQYF.

This clonotype is classed as medium-sized. Found in a library prepared for alpha chains, this beta chain is an off-target read, and its abundance has little meaning. The CDR3 DNA reads as TGTGCCAGCAGCTTAGAAATACACTCCTACGAGCAGTACTTC. Amino acid sequence: CASSLEIHSYEQYF. V usage is TRBV11-2 and J usage is TRBJ2-7; D gene unclear. CDR1 SGHAT and CDR2 FQNNGV come from the germline V gene. There are 14 residues in the CDR3. The V end lost 0 bases, the J end lost 0 bases, and 6 bases lay between the germline ends.

Within the sample, this clonotype is medium-sized. This beta chain is off target for a library built for alpha chains, so its abundance means little. The rearrangement links TRBV4-3 to TRBJ2-2; 10 bases map to TRBD2. This CDR3 is built from 20 residues. After removal of 1 base from V and 0 bases from J, the junction contained 11 bases not matched to a gene. From germline, CDR1 is LGHNA and CDR2 YSLEER. The CDR3 spells CASSQGTPGLAFANTGELFF. In DNA, the CDR3 is TGCGCCAGCAGCCAAGGTACCCCGGGACTAGCGTTCGCGAACACCGGGGAGCTGTTTTTT.

This clonotype has a count of ten or more. With the library built for alpha chains, this beta chain is off target and its frequency is not meaningful. The chain links TRBV7-2 to TRBJ2-1; tentative D call: TRBD1 (6 bases). Germline CDR1 reads SGHTA; CDR2 reads FQGNSA. Trimming removed 5 bases from V and 0 bases from J, with 8 bases in between. This CDR3 is built from 14 residues. This chain's CDR3 is CASSKDSSYNEQFF. CDR3 sequence (DNA): TGTGCCAGCAGCAAGGACAGCTCCTACAATGAGCAGTTCTTC.

This clonotype was counted at least ten times. Since the library was made to target alpha chains, this beta chain is a stray read and its abundance is not meaningful. The CDR3 reads CASSLVGGASNVLTF. In nucleotides, the CDR3 is TGTGCCAGCAGTCTGGTAGGGGGCGCTTCCAACGTCCTGACTTTC. The chain combines TRBV14 with TRBJ2-6; 7 nucleotides line up with TRBD1. Germline trimming cut 6 bases from V and 8 bases from J; bases unmatched to any gene: 10. The CDR3 length is 15 residues. The germline CDR1 and CDR2 sequences are SGHDN and FVKESK. Looking up the rest from reference TRBV14 and TRBJ2-6 gives the full variable domain: EAGVTQFPSHSVIEKGQTVTLRCDPISGHDNLYWYRRVMGKEIKFLLHFVKESKQDESGMPNNRFLAERTGGTYSTLKVQPAELEDSGVYFCASSLVGGASNVLTFGAGSRLTVL.

This clonotype has at least ten counts. A library prepared for alpha chains yielded this beta chain as an off-target read; its size is of little meaning. The CDR3 sequence: CASRPSGRGIGRYTDTQYF. The CDR3 DNA follows: TGTGCCAGCAGACCCAGCGGGAGAGGGATTGGGAGGTACACAGATACGCAGTATTTT. The rearrangement joins TRBV6-5 to TRBJ2-3, with TRBD2 matching over 8 bases. The junction had 19 bases not matched to a gene; V was cut back by 6 bases and J by 2 bases. The CDR3 sequence is 19 residues long. The germline gives CDR1 MNHEY, CDR2 SVGAGI.

This clonotype rates as medium-sized. The library was designed around alpha chains, so this beta chain is a stray read whose abundance carries little weight. V is TRBV18 and J is TRBJ2-1; tentatively, D is TRBD1 (6 bases). Germline V gene sequence: CDR1 KGHSH, CDR2 LQKENI. The ends were cut back, 1 base at V and 9 bases at J, with 19 bases in the middle. The CDR3 spans 16 residues. Written as DNA, the CDR3 is TGTGCCAGCTCACCACTCAGGGGAGCAAGCACGGGTGAGCAGTTCTTC. Translating it yields CASSPLRGASTGEQFF.

Note on this clonotype: The library was built for alpha chains, so this beta chain is an off-target read and its size means little. The J gene is TRBJ2-1, the V gene TRBV12-3 or TRBV12-4, with a weak D call TRBD1 (5 bases). Trimming cost V 1 base and J 5 bases, with 12 bases left between them. The CDR3 has 15 residues. CDR3 sequence (DNA): TGTGCCAGCAGTTTAGGGCTAGGGGTCCACAATGAGCAGTTCTTC. Translating gives CASSLGLGVHNEQFF.

This clonotype appeared many times. A library prepared for alpha chains yielded this beta chain as an off-target read; its size is of little meaning. The CDR3: CSARTGTNQPQHF. The CDR3 bases are TGCAGTGCCAGGACAGGGACAAATCAGCCCCAGCATTTT. The chain has TRBV20-1 and TRBJ1-5; 8 nucleotides match TRBD1. The junction had 5 bases not matched to a gene; V was cut back by 6 bases and J by 4 bases. Germline CDR1 reads DFQATT; CDR2 reads SNEGSKA (reference sequence). This CDR3 is 13 amino acids long.

Sample share makes this clonotype medium-sized. Since it is a stray read in a library aimed at alpha chains, this beta chain has a size that is not meaningful. The rearrangement uses TRBV28 and TRBJ2-7; D is uncertain. CDR3 length: 13 amino acids. The V gene lost 6 bases and the J gene lost 1 base, with 10 bases spanning the gap. Looked up from germline, CDR1 is MDHEN and CDR2 is SYDVKM. CDR3 in amino acids: CASRVPLSYEQYF. The CDR3, as DNA: TGTGCCAGCAGGGTCCCTCTATCCTACGAGCAGTACTTC.

This clonotype showed up many times. Little can be read into the size of this beta chain, an off-target read in a library designed for alpha chains. The chain joins TRBV20-1 to TRBJ2-5; tentatively, D is TRBD1 (6 bases). The CDR3 totals 13 residues. The V end lost 3 bases, the J end lost 0 bases, and 8 bases lay between the germline ends. CDR1 is DFQATT, CDR2 SNEGSKA, per germline (reference sequence). The CDR3 reads CSARRGYQETQYF. Written as DNA, the CDR3 is TGCAGTGCTAGGAGGGGGTACCAAGAGACCCAGTACTTC.

There are many counts of this clonotype. This beta chain turned up in a library designed for alpha chains; as an off-target read, its abundance says little. The gene calls are TRBV7-3 and TRBJ1-1; D is ambiguous. The CDR3 has 13 amino acids. Trimming removed 5 bases from V and 3 bases from J, with 10 bases in between. The V gene's germline CDR1 is SGHTA and CDR2 FQGTGA. DNA for the CDR3: TGTGCCAGCAGCCAAAACAGAGACACTGAAGCTTTCTTT. Protein sequence: CASSQNRDTEAFF. The full variable domain, in which reference TRBV7-3 and TRBJ1-1 provide the parts outside the CDR3, is GAGVSQTPSNKVTEKGKYVELRCDPISGHTALYWYRQSLGQGPEFLIYFQGTGAADDSGLPNDRFFAVRPEGSVSTLKIQRTERGDSAVYLCASSQNRDTEAFFGQGTRLTVV.

The table lists this clonotype with many counts. A library prepared for alpha chains yielded this beta chain as an off-target read; its size is of little meaning. This rearrangement joins TRBV19 to TRBJ2-2; D perhaps matches TRBD2 (5 bases). Germline V gene sequence: CDR1 LNHDA, CDR2 SQIVND (reference sequence). V lost 1 base, J lost 8 bases, and 8 bases lay in between. CDR3 size: 13 residues. CDR3 DNA sequence: TGTGCCAGTAGTATAGGGGAGCCGGGGGAGCTGTTTTTT. Protein sequence: CASSIGEPGELFF.

By sample fraction, this clonotype is medium-sized. For a library built for alpha chains, this beta chain is a stray read; little rests on its size. The genes are TRBV12-3 or TRBV12-4 and TRBJ1-2; 9 nucleotides line up with TRBD1. Trimming cost V 6 bases and J 2 bases; bases outside gene matches: 4. This CDR3 contains 14 residues. The CDR3 protein is CASSQDRGNYGYTF. CDR3 in DNA: TGTGCCAGCAGCCAGGACAGGGGCAACTATGGCTACACCTTC.

This clonotype was observed many times. Since the library was made to target alpha chains, this beta chain is a stray read and its abundance is not meaningful. The chain recombines TRBV20-1 with TRBJ2-3, with 10 bases identical to TRBD2. The CDR3 consists of 14 residues. Looked up from germline, CDR1 is DFQATT and CDR2 is SNEGSKA (reference sequence). The V and J ends lost 3 bases and 5 bases, in that order; junction bases with no gene match: 5. This CDR3 reads CSASTSGVEDTQYF. CDR3 coding DNA: TGCAGTGCTAGCACTAGCGGGGTCGAAGATACGCAGTATTTT.

In the case of this clonotype: Found in a library prepared for alpha chains, this beta chain is an off-target read, and its abundance has little meaning. This sequence joins TRBV28 and TRBJ1-5, with a possible D match to TRBD1 (6 bases). V was clipped by 8 bases and J by 4 bases, with 9 bases between them. Germline CDR1 and CDR2: MDHEN and SYDVKM. The CDR3 loop spans 12 amino acids. CDR3 region: CASRGGNQPQHF. CDR3 DNA sequence: TGTGCCAGCCGAGGGGGTAATCAGCCCCAGCATTTT.

This clonotype was seen repeatedly, ten times or more. Because the library targeted alpha chains, this beta chain is an off-target read whose size means little. V is TRBV7-9 and J is TRBJ2-7, with no clear D. The CDR3 runs 12 residues. The germline V gene has CDR1 SEHNR and CDR2 FQNEAQ (reference sequence). With 5 bases removed from V and 6 bases from J, the gap between germline ends came to 11 bases. The DNA for the CDR3 is TGTGCCAGCAGCAAGTCCCGGGCCGAGCAGTACTTC. This gives the protein CASSKSRAEQYF.

Many counts were recorded for this clonotype. A library made for alpha chains picked up this beta chain off target, so its size means little. V gene TRBV5-1 combines with J gene TRBJ2-1, with 16 bases lining up with TRBD2. The ends lost 4 bases at V and 4 bases at J; junction bases unmatched: 11. The CDR3 contains 19 residues. The germline V gene encodes CDR1 SGHRS and CDR2 YFSETQ. CDR3 nucleotide sequence: TGCGCCAGCAGCCGCGGGACTAGCGGGAGGGGCGCCCAGTACAATGAGCAGTTCTTC. It is translated as CASSRGTSGRGAQYNEQFF.

Regarding this clonotype: Since the library was made to target alpha chains, this beta chain is a stray read and its abundance is not meaningful. The genes are TRBV12-3 or TRBV12-4 and TRBJ2-7; D might be TRBD1 (6 bases). V was trimmed by 3 bases and J by 0 bases, leaving 12 bases between them. The CDR3 length is 15 residues. CDR3 sequence (DNA): TGTGCCAGCAGTTTGGAGGACAGCAGCTCCTACGAGCAGTACTTC. Amino acid sequence: CASSLEDSSSYEQYF.

To note about this clonotype: This beta chain is a stray sequence in a library constructed for alpha chains; its clone size is not meaningful. The gene calls are TRBV6-2 or TRBV6-3 and TRBJ2-2, with unresolved D. The CDR3 runs 16 residues. Germline V lookup: CDR1 MNHEY, CDR2 SVGEGT. Trimming pared 3 bases from V and 5 bases from J, leaving 16 bases between. The CDR3 DNA reads as TGTGCCAGCAGTTATACGTCCGGCAGCACTACCGGGGAGCTGTTTTTT. It encodes CASSYTSGSTTGELFF.